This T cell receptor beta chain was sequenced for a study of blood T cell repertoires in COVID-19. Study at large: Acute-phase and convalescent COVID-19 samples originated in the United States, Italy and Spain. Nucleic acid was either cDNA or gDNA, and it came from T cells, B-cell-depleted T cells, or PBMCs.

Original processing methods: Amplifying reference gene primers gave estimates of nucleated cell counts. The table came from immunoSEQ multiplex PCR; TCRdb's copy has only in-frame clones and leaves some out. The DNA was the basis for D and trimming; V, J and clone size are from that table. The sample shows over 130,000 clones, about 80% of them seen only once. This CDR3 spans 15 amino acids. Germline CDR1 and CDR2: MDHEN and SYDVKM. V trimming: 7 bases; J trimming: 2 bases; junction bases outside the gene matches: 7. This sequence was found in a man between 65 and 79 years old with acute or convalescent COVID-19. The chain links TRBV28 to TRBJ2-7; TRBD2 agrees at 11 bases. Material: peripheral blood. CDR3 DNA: TGTGCCAGCACCCCGGGACTAGCGGAGGCCTACGAGCAGTACTTC. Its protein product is CASTPGLAEAYEQYF.